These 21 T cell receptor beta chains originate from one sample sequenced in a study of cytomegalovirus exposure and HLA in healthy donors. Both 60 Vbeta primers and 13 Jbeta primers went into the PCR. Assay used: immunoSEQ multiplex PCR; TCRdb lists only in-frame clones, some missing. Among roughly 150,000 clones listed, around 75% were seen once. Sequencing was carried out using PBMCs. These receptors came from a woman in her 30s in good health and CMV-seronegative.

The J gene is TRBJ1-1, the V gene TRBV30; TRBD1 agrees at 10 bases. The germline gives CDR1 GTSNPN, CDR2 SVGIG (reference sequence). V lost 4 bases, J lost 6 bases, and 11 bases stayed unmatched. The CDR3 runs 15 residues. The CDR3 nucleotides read TGTGCCTGGACCCTAACGACAGGGGGCTTCTCTGAAGCTTTCTTT. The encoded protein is CAWTLTTGGFSEAFF.

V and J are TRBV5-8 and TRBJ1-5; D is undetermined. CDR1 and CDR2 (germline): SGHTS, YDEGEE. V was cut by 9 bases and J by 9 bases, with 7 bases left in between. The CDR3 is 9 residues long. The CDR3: CANNRPQHF. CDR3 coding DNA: TGTGCCAACAACAGGCCCCAGCATTTT.

CDR3 loop: CASGTFGQGLNEQFF. The CDR3 region has the DNA TGTGCCAGCGGTACTTTCGGACAGGGTCTAAATGAGCAGTTCTTC. J is TRBJ2-1 and V is TRBV6-7; 8 bases map to TRBD1. TRBV6-7 is classed as an ORF, of uncertain function. Unmatched junction bases numbered 13, after V lost 8 bases and J lost 7 bases. This CDR3 contains 15 residues.

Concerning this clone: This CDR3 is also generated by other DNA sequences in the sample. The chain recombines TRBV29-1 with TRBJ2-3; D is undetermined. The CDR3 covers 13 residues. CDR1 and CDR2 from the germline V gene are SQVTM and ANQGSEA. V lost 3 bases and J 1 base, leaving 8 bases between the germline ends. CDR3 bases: TGCAGCGTTGATTCTGGAGGCACAGATACGCAGTATTTT. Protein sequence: CSVDSGGTDTQYF.

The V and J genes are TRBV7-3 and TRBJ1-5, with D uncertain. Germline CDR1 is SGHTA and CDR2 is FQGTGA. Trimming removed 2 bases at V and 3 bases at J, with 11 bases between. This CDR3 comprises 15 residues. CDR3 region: CASSLLGGDNQPQHF. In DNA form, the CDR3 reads TGTGCCAGCAGCTTACTCGGCGGGGACAATCAGCCCCAGCATTTT. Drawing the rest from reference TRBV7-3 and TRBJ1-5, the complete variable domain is GAGVSQTPSNKVTEKGKYVELRCDPISGHTALYWYRQSLGQGPEFLIYFQGTGAADDSGLPNDRFFAVRPEGSVSTLKIQRTERGDSAVYLCASSLLGGDNQPQHFGDGTRLSIL.

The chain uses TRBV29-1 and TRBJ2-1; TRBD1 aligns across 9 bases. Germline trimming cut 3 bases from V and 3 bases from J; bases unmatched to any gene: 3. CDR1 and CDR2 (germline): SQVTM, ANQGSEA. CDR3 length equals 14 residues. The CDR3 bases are TGCAGCGTTGACTCGGGACAGGGCTACAATGAGCAGTTCTTC. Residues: CSVDSGQGYNEQFF.

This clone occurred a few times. For the CDR3, the DNA is TGTGCCAGCAGTTACGAAGGGACAGAAGAGACCCAGTACTTC. As protein: CASSYEGTEETQYF. The gene calls are TRBV6-5 and TRBJ2-5, with TRBD1 matching 7 bases. This CDR3 contains 14 residues. From germline, CDR1 is MNHEY and CDR2 SVGAGI. V gave up 2 bases and J gave up 3 bases; unmatched junction bases: 3.

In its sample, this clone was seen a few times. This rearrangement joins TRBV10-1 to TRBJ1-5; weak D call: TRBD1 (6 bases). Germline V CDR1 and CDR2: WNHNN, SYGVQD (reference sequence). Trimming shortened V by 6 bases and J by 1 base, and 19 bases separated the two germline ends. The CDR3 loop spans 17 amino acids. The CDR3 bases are TGCGCCAGCAGCCCCGGCAGGGGCCCGTGGAGCAATCAGCCCCAGCATTTT. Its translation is CASSPGRGPWSNQPQHF.

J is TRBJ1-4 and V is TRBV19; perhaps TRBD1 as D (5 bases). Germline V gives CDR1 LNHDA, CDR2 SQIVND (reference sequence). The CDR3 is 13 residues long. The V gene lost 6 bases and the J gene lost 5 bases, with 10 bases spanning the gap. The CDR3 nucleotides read TGTGCCAGTAGCTGGGACTTCAATGAAAAACTGTTTTTT. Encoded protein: CASSWDFNEKLFF.

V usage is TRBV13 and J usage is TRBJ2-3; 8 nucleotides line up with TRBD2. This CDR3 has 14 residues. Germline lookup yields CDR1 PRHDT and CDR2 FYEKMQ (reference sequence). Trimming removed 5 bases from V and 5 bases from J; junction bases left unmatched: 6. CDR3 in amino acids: CASSLGLAKDTQYF. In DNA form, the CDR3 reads TGTGCCAGCAGCCTTGGACTAGCTAAAGATACGCAGTATTTT.

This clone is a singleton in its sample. CDR3 residues: CSVARGGYGYTF. The CDR3 DNA sequence: TGCAGCGTGGCGCGGGGCGGGTATGGCTACACCTTC. The chain is built from TRBV29-1 and TRBJ1-2, with D possibly matching TRBD1 (5 bases). The CDR3 sequence is 12 residues long. The germline gives CDR1 SQVTM, CDR2 ANQGSEA. Trimming shortened V by 6 bases and J by 5 bases, and 13 bases separated the two germline ends.

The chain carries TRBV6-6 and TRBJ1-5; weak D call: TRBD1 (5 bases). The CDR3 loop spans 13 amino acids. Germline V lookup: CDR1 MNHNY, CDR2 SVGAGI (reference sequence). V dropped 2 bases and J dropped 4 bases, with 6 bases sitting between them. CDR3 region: CASSYRGNQPQHF. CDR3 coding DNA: TGTGCCAGCAGTTACCGGGGGAATCAGCCCCAGCATTTT.

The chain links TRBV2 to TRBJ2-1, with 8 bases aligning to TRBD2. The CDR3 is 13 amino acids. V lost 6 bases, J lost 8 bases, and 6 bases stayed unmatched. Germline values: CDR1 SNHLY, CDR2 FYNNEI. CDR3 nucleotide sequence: TGTGCCAGCAGGTTCGGGGGGGCGGATGAGCAGTTCTTC. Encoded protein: CASRFGGADEQFF.

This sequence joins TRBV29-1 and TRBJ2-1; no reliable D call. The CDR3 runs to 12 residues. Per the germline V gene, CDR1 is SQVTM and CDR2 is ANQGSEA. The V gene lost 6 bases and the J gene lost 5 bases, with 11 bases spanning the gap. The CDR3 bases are TGCAGCGTGCCGGCGGTTCACAATGAGCAGTTCTTC. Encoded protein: CSVPAVHNEQFF.

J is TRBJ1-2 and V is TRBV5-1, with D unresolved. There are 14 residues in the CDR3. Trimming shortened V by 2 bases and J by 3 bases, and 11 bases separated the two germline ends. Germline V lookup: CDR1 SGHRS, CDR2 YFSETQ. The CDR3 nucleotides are TGCGCCAGCAGCTTAGAGGGTTTGGACTATGGCTACACCTTC. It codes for CASSLEGLDYGYTF.

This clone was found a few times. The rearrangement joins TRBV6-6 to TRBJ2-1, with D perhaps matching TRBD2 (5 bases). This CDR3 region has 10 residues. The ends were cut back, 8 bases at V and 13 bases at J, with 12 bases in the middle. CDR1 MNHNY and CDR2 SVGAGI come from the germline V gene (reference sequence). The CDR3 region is CASFLGRQFF. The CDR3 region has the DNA TGTGCCAGCTTTCTGGGGAGACAGTTCTTC.

This CDR3 reads CASSASVQETQYF. The CDR3 DNA sequence: TGTGCCAGCAGCGCTAGCGTTCAAGAGACCCAGTACTTC. The chain combines TRBV5-4 with TRBJ2-5; D perhaps matches TRBD2 (6 bases). Germline CDR1 SGHNT, CDR2 YYREEE (reference sequence). The V end lost 4 bases, the J end lost 2 bases, and 9 bases lay between the germline ends. CDR3 length equals 13 residues.

The CDR3 sequence: CASSLTSGGADTQYF. In nucleotides, the CDR3 is TGCGCCAGCAGCCTAACCAGCGGGGGGGCCGATACGCAGTATTTT. The J gene is TRBJ2-3, the V gene TRBV5-1, with TRBD2 matching over 10 bases. J was trimmed by 6 bases and V by 4 bases; bases with no gene match: 8. This CDR3 contains 15 residues. CDR1 and CDR2 from the germline V gene are SGHRS and YFSETQ.

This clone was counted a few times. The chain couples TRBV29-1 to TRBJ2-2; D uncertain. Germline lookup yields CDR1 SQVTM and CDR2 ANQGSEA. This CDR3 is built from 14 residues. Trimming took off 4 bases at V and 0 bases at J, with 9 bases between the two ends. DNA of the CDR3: TGCAGCGTTGTAACAGAATCGAACACCGGGGAGCTGTTTTTT. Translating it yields CSVVTESNTGELFF.

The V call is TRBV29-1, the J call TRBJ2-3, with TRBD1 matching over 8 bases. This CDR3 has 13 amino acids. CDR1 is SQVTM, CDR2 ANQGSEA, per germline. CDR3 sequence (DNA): TGCAGAGGCGACAGGGGAGAGGCGGATACGCAGTATTTT. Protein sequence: CRGDRGEADTQYF.

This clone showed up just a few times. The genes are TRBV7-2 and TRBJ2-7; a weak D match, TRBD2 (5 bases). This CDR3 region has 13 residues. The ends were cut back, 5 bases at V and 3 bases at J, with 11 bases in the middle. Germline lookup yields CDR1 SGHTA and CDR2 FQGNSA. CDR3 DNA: TGTGCCAGCAGCCACGAGGGCCACTACGAGCAGTACTTC. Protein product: CASSHEGHYEQYF.